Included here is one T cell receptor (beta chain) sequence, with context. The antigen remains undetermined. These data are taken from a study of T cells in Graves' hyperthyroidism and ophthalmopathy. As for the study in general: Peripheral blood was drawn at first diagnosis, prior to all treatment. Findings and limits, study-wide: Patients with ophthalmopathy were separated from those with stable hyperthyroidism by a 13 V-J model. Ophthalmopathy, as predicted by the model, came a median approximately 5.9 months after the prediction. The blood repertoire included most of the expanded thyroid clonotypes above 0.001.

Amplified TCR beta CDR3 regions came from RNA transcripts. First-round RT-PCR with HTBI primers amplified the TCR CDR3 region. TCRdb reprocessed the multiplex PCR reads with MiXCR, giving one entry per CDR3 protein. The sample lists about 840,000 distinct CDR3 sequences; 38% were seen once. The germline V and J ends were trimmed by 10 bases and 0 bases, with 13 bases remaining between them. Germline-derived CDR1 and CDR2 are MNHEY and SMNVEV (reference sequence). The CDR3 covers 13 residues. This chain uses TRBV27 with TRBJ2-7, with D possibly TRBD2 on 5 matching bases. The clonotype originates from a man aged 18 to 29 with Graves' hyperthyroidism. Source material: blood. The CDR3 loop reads CATPGEPSYEQYF. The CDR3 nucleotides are TGTGCCACCCCCGGGGAGCCCTCCTACGAGCAGTACTTC.